This T cell receptor (beta chain) originates from a study of shared clonotypes between healthy human individuals. In the sorted-subset replicate PCRs, around 200 ng DNA, around 30,000 T cell genomes, was used. Assay used: immunoSEQ multiplex PCR; TCRdb lists only in-frame clones, some missing. The sample yields hundreds of thousands of clones, roughly nine tenths seen once. This clone was detected a few times. Other nucleotide sequences in the sample specify the same CDR3. CD45RO-negative, CCR7-selected cells formed the naive CD8 fraction, which excluded terminally differentiated effector memory CD45RA+ cells. The sequenced sample was naive CD8+ T cells sorted from blood. The TCR sequence derives from a man aged 30-40 years in good health.

CDR3: CASSLMGEQYF. The CDR3 DNA reads TGTGCCAGCAGCTTAATGGGGGAGCAGTACTTC. The V gene is TRBV11-2, the J gene TRBJ2-7; no definite D call. Trimming pared 2 bases from V and 7 bases from J, leaving 6 bases between. Germline CDR1 is SGHAT and CDR2 is FQNNGV. This CDR3 contains 11 residues.